Listed below are T cell receptor beta chains from one sample, sequenced in a study of shared clonotypes between healthy human individuals. Method: immunoSEQ multiplex PCR; TCRdb's copy keeps in-frame clones and lacks some. The data show hundreds of thousands of clones, with about 91% seen just once and around 24% held by the top ten. Material: naive CD8+ T cells sorted from blood. Receptors were obtained from a man aged 30 to 39 in good health. Both conserved end residues are part of each CDR3. A D gene is named only where the DNA matches it firmly. Clone sizes are given selectively: once, few, many, or a class where the clone is expanded.

-	TRBV5-8	12	-	TRBJ2-1	CASSSLAWEQFF	TGTGCCAGCAGCTCCCTAGCCTGGGAGCAGTTCTTC
TRBD2	TRBV4-3	16	many	TRBJ2-1	CASSQEGSGGYNEQFF	TGCGCCAGCAGCCAAGAGGGTAGCGGGGGTTACAATGAGCAGTTCTTC
TRBD1	TRBV6-1	14	-	TRBJ2-2	CATRTGGATGELFF	TGTGCCACTCGGACAGGGGGCGCGACCGGGGAGCTGTTTTTT
TRBD2	TRBV28	21	-	TRBJ2-5	CASSLGLNPRLAGGTQETQYF	TGTGCCAGCAGTTTAGGCCTTAATCCTCGACTAGCGGGAGGAACCCAAGAGACCCAGTACTTC
-	TRBV9	16	-	TRBJ2-7	CASSRSPGTSTYEQYF	TGTGCCAGCAGCCGCTCCCCCGGGACATCTACCTACGAGCAGTACTTC
-	TRBV5-4	16	-	TRBJ2-2	CASSLGPKSNTGELFF	TGTGCCAGCAGCTTGGGGCCGAAATCAAACACCGGGGAGCTGTTTTTT
-	TRBV11-2	13	-	TRBJ2-7	CASNLLSGHEQYF	TGTGCCAGCAACCTCCTCTCGGGGCATGAGCAGTACTTC
TRBD2	TRBV5-8	16	-	TRBJ2-2	CASSSWREERTGELFF	TGTGCCAGCAGCTCGTGGCGGGAGGAACGCACCGGGGAGCTGTTTTTT
TRBD1	TRBV6-1	15	-	TRBJ1-1	CASSIRTGRNTEAFF	TGTGCCAGCAGCATCCGGACAGGGAGGAACACTGAAGCTTTCTTT
-	TRBV7-9	14	few	TRBJ2-7	CASSPRDSLYEQYF	TGTGCCAGCAGCCCCCGGGACTCACTCTACGAGCAGTACTTC
TRBD1	TRBV15	16	-	TRBJ2-5	CATSRSSGQAKETQYF	TGTGCCACCAGCAGGAGCTCTGGACAGGCTAAAGAGACCCAGTACTTC
TRBD2	TRBV4-1	18	-	TRBJ2-1	CASSLGLAGLSSYNEQFF	TGCGCCAGCAGCCTTGGACTAGCGGGACTAAGCTCCTACAATGAGCAGTTCTTC
-	TRBV5-6	15	-	TRBJ2-1	CASSLGGRLPNEQFF	TGTGCCAGCAGCCTCGGGGGGCGGTTGCCCAATGAGCAGTTCTTC
-	TRBV2	14	few	TRBJ1-5	CASTRAAYNQPQHF	TGTGCCAGCACCCGGGCTGCTTACAATCAGCCCCAGCATTTT
-	TRBV19	14	-	TRBJ2-2	CASSAGPNTGELFF	TGTGCCAGTAGTGCGGGACCGAACACCGGGGAGCTGTTTTTT
TRBD2	TRBV7-9	16	-	TRBJ2-7	CASSLSRGEGTYEQYF	TGTGCCAGCAGCTTAAGTCGCGGGGAGGGAACCTACGAGCAGTACTTC
TRBD2	TRBV10-3	13	-	TRBJ2-7	CATLAGEDYEQYF	TGTGCCACCTTAGCGGGAGAGGACTACGAGCAGTACTTC
TRBD1	TRBV28	16	-	TRBJ1-5	CASSSKRTGSNQPQHF	TGTGCCAGCAGTAGTAAAAGGACAGGGAGCAATCAGCCCCAGCATTTT
-	TRBV29-1	15	-	TRBJ2-1	CSVEDMGVAYNEQFF	TGCAGCGTTGAAGATATGGGGGTAGCCTACAATGAGCAGTTCTTC
-	TRBV4-1	15	few	TRBJ2-7	CASSQDRGFSYEQYF	TGCGCCAGCAGCCAAGATCGGGGGTTCTCCTACGAGCAGTACTTC
-	TRBV20-1	11	-	TRBJ2-1	CSAPDGGEQFF	TGCAGTGCCCCCGACGGCGGTGAGCAGTTCTTC
-	TRBV7-9	15	once	TRBJ1-3	CASSFNRAPGNTIYF	TGTGCCAGCAGCTTTAATCGGGCGCCCGGAAACACCATATATTTT
-	TRBV18	14	-	TRBJ2-3	CASSPDSSTDTQYF	TGTGCCAGCTCACCCGACAGTTCCACAGATACGCAGTATTTT
-	TRBV10-2	13	-	TRBJ2-2	CASLTANTGELFF	TGCGCCAGCCTGACAGCCAACACCGGGGAGCTGTTTTTT
TRBD2	TRBV14	18	-	TRBJ2-1	CASSQDRLAGDSYNEQFF	TGTGCCAGCAGCCAAGATCGTTTGGCGGGAGACTCCTACAATGAGCAGTTCTTC
-	TRBV27	12	-	TRBJ2-3	CASSLIGDTQYF	TGTGCCAGCAGTTTAATCGGCGATACGCAGTATTTT
TRBD1	TRBV30	12	-	TRBJ2-2	CAGGTGPGELFF	TGTGCCGGGGGGACAGGGCCCGGGGAGCTGTTTTTT
-	TRBV9	12	-	TRBJ1-1	CASSAGNTEAFF	TGTGCCAGCAGCGCGGGGAACACTGAAGCTTTCTTT
-	TRBV7-3	15	-	TRBJ1-1	CASSLGHPMNTEAFF	TGTGCCAGCAGCTTGGGACACCCCATGAACACTGAAGCTTTCTTT
TRBD1	TRBV14	15	-	TRBJ1-5	CASSHWDRGDQPQHF	TGTGCCAGCAGCCACTGGGACAGGGGAGATCAGCCCCAGCATTTT
-	TRBV6-1	16	once	TRBJ1-3	CASSDLGRLTGNTIYF	TGTGCCAGCAGTGACCTCGGACGCCTAACTGGAAACACCATATATTTT
TRBD1	TRBV15	15	-	TRBJ1-3	CATSDRGIAGNTIYF	TGTGCCACCAGCGACAGGGGAATTGCTGGAAACACCATATATTTT
TRBD2	TRBV27	11	-	TRBJ2-7	CASSSAGVLLF	TGTGCCAGCAGTTCTGCGGGAGTCCTCCTCTTC
-	TRBV5-4	14	-	TRBJ2-7	CASSLGGNPYEQYF	TGTGCCAGCAGCTTGGGCGGGAACCCCTACGAGCAGTACTTC
-	TRBV6-6	14	-	TRBJ1-2	CASSYSTANYGYTF	TGTGCCAGCAGTTATTCGACCGCTAACTATGGCTACACCTTC
-	TRBV27	14	-	TRBJ2-7	CASSLSGDPYEQYF	TGTGCCAGCAGTTTAAGCGGAGACCCCTACGAGCAGTACTTC
-	TRBV10-1	15	-	TRBJ2-5	CASSDDGEDQETQYF	TGCGCCAGCAGTGATGACGGTGAGGACCAAGAGACCCAGTACTTC
-	TRBV5-4	12	-	TRBJ2-3	CASSLAADTQYF	TGTGCCAGCAGCTTGGCCGCGGATACGCAGTATTTT
-	TRBV7-9	15	-	TRBJ1-4	CASSFIPELNEKLFF	TGTGCCAGCAGCTTCATTCCAGAACTTAATGAAAAACTGTTTTTT
-	TRBV2	14	-	TRBJ1-4	CASSVASADEKLFF	TGTGCCAGCAGTGTGGCCAGCGCGGATGAAAAACTGTTTTTT
-	TRBV4-1	15	-	TRBJ2-7	CASSHQTGRPYEQYF	TGCGCCAGCAGCCACCAAACCGGGCGGCCCTACGAGCAGTACTTC
-	TRBV7-9	16	-	TRBJ1-3	CASSLAEDGFGNTIYF	TGTGCCAGCAGCTTAGCCGAGGACGGATTTGGAAACACCATATATTTT
TRBD1	TRBV2	16	-	TRBJ1-4	CASSETETGADEKLFF	TGTGCCAGCAGTGAAACCGAGACAGGGGCGGATGAAAAACTGTTTTTT
TRBD1	TRBV9	13	-	TRBJ1-2	CASSDDRGGGYTF	TGTGCCAGCAGCGACGACAGGGGTGGTGGCTACACCTTC